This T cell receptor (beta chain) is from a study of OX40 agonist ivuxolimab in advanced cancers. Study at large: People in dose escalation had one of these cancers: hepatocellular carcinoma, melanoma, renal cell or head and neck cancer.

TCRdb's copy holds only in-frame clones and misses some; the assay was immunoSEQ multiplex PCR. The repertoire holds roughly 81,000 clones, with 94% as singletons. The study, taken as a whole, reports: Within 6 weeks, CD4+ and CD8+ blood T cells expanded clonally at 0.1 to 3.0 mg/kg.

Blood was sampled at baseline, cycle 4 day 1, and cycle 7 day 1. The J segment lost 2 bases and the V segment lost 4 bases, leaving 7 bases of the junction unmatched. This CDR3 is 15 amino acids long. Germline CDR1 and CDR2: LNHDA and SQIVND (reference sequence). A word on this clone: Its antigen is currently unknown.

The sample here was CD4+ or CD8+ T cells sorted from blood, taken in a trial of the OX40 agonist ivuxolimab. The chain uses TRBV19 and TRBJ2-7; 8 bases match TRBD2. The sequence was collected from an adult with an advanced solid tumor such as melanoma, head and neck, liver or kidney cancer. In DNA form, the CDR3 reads TGTGCCAGTAGTACCAGACTAGCGCAGACCTACGAGCAGTACTTC. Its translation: CASSTRLAQTYEQYF.